One sample yielded the 27 T cell receptor beta chains listed below, sequenced in a study of spatial heterogeneity in lung cancer. Time point noted: sample taken at primary tumor resection. TCRdb reanalysed the 5' RACE reads using MiXCR and keeps one entry per CDR3 protein. The sample includes 90,000 to 95,000 distinct CDR3 sequences, approximately 12% seen only once; the top ten take over 40%. This specimen was PBMCs, taken at surgery. The receptors come from a male donor with early-stage non-small cell lung cancer.

This clonotype has a handful of counts. The chain links TRBV29-1 to TRBJ2-2; D is perhaps TRBD1 (6 bases). The CDR3 spans 12 residues. The V end lost 7 bases, the J end lost 4 bases, and 10 bases lay between the germline ends. Germline CDR1 is SQVTM and CDR2 is ANQGSEA. The CDR3: CSAGDITGELFF. The CDR3 bases are TGCAGCGCTGGGGACATCACCGGGGAGCTGTTTTTT.

The chain uses TRBV12-3 or TRBV12-4 and TRBJ1-1; D ambiguous. The V gene lost 6 bases and the J gene lost 1 base, with 9 bases spanning the gap. This CDR3 contains 13 residues. The CDR3 nucleotides read TGTGCCAGCAGACCGACGGCGAACACTGAAGCTTTCTTT. Its translation: CASRPTANTEAFF.

This sequence joins TRBV24-1 and TRBJ2-1; D not certain. The CDR3 contains 16 residues. Trimming took 2 bases from V and 15 from J, leaving 25 bases between them. Germline V gene sequence: CDR1 KGHDR, CDR2 SFDVKD. This CDR3 reads CATSDSRWGSTLVPFF. In nucleotides, the CDR3 is TGTGCCACCAGTGATTCCCGTTGGGGATCGACCCTTGTACCGTTCTTC.

The V gene is TRBV9, the J gene TRBJ2-2; weak D call: TRBD2 (5 bases). V lost 0 bases and J lost 1, with 7 bases in between. The CDR3 spans 15 residues. Germline V gene data show CDR1 as SGDLS and CDR2 as YYNGEE. In DNA form, the CDR3 reads TGTGCCAGCAGCGTAGAGGCGGGGAACACCGGGGAGCTGTTTTTT. Protein sequence: CASSVEAGNTGELFF.

The J gene is TRBJ1-1, the V gene TRBV3-1; D might be TRBD1 (6 bases). Trimming took 0 bases from V and 8 from J, leaving 19 bases between them. The CDR3 runs 16 residues. In germline, CDR1 is LGHDT, CDR2 YNNKEL (reference sequence). This CDR3 is CASSQDWGAGFSEAFF. The CDR3 DNA reads as TGTGCCAGCAGCCAAGATTGGGGGGCTGGGTTCTCAGAAGCTTTCTTT.

This clonotype was observed a few times. The J gene is TRBJ1-5, the V gene TRBV19, with D unclear. V was pared by 4 bases and J by 3 bases, with 10 bases between. The CDR3 spans 14 residues. Germline loops: CDR1 LNHDA, CDR2 SQIVND (reference sequence). As DNA, the CDR3 is TGTGCCAGTAGTACGACGGGATCCAATCAGCCCCAGCATTTT. This codes for CASSTTGSNQPQHF.

V and J are TRBV7-2 and TRBJ1-5; no clear D gene. Per germline, CDR1 SGHTA and CDR2 FQGNSA. This CDR3 is built from 17 residues. Trimming took off 4 bases at V and 0 bases at J, with 16 bases between the two ends. CDR3 sequence (DNA): TGTGCCAGCAGCTCGGGTCATTTCGGAGGTAGCAATCAGCCCCAGCATTTT. Protein: CASSSGHFGGSNQPQHF.

This clonotype was seen at least ten times. The J gene is TRBJ2-1, the V gene TRBV13; D possibly corresponds to TRBD1 (5 bases). Germline CDR1 reads PRHDT; CDR2 reads FYEKMQ (reference sequence). CDR3 length equals 14 residues. Trimming removed 2 bases at V and 10 bases at J, with 15 bases between. CDR3 sequence (DNA): TGTGCCAGCAGCTTAACGGAGCTTGGGGCGGAGCAGTTCTTC. Amino acids: CASSLTELGAEQFF.

The chain combines TRBV4-3 with TRBJ2-1, with a possible D match to TRBD2 (6 bases). Trimming removed 0 bases from V and 9 bases from J, with 18 bases in between. Germline-derived CDR1 and CDR2 are LGHNA and YSLEER. This CDR3 comprises 16 residues. CDR3 region: CASSQEGLRTLGEQFF. CDR3 bases: TGCGCCAGCAGCCAAGAAGGACTAAGGACCCTGGGTGAGCAGTTCTTC.

This clonotype occurred many times. The chain recombines TRBV27 with TRBJ1-5, with 8 nucleotides matching TRBD1. Trimming removed 8 bases from V and 4 bases from J; junction bases left unmatched: 13. CDR1 is MNHEY and CDR2 is SMNVEV in the germline V gene (reference sequence). The CDR3 has 16 amino acids. The chain's CDR3 is CASSPGGQAFNQPQHF. CDR3 nucleotides: TGTGCCAGCTCCCCTGGGGGACAGGCATTTAATCAGCCCCAGCATTTT.

In its sample, this clonotype was seen many times. CDR3 residues: CASRKTQGSNTGELFF. The CDR3 DNA reads as TGTGCCAGCAGAAAGACACAGGGATCGAACACCGGGGAGCTGTTTTTT. This chain links TRBV27 with TRBJ2-2, with D perhaps matching TRBD1 (6 bases). Germline V gene data show CDR1 as MNHEY and CDR2 as SMNVEV (reference sequence). V was shortened by 6 bases and J by 0 bases, with 14 bases between the two germline ends. There are 16 residues in the CDR3.

This clonotype was recorded a few times. The CDR3 DNA sequence: TGTGCCAGCAGCCAAGAAGGAAGCTCCTACAATGAGCAGTTCTTC. Translated: CASSQEGSSYNEQFF. The J gene is TRBJ2-1, the V gene TRBV3-1; D unresolved. The CDR3 extends over 15 amino acids. V dropped 0 bases and J dropped 0 bases, with 6 bases sitting between them. The germline gives CDR1 LGHDT, CDR2 YNNKEL (reference sequence).

There are many counts of this clonotype. V and J are TRBV12-3 or TRBV12-4 and TRBJ2-2, with D maybe TRBD1 (6 bases). V shed 6 bases and J shed 0 bases, with 11 bases lying between them. This CDR3 has 15 amino acids. CDR3 loop: CASRLGTPNTGELFF. DNA of the CDR3: TGTGCCAGCAGACTGGGGACACCGAACACCGGGGAGCTGTTTTTT.

This clonotype was counted many times. The V gene is TRBV6-2 or TRBV6-3, the J gene TRBJ1-2; D is perhaps TRBD1 (5 bases). V was cut by 5 bases and J by 4 bases, with 17 bases left in between. CDR3 length: 15 amino acids. Per germline, CDR1 MNHEY and CDR2 SVGEGT. The CDR3 sequence is CASSNPQGLVYGYTF. DNA of the CDR3: TGTGCCAGCAGTAATCCTCAGGGTCTCGTCTATGGCTACACCTTC.

This clonotype was picked up many times. The chain is built from TRBV3-1 and TRBJ2-3; no reliable D call. The V end lost 5 bases, the J end lost 6 bases, and 9 bases lay between the germline ends. Germline V lookup: CDR1 LGHDT, CDR2 YNNKEL (reference sequence). The CDR3 covers 12 residues. The CDR3 sequence: CASSSAADTQYF. Written as DNA, the CDR3 is TGTGCCAGCAGCTCCGCCGCGGATACGCAGTATTTT.

V and J are TRBV10-3 and TRBJ2-5; D is ambiguous. This CDR3 region has 13 residues. Germline CDR1 reads ENHRY; CDR2 reads SYGVKD. Trimming shortened V by 5 bases and J by 1 base, and 8 bases separated the two germline ends. The CDR3 DNA reads as TGTGCCATCAGTTCGGCGCCCCAAGAGACCCAGTACTTC. Its translation: CAISSAPQETQYF.

The table lists this clonotype with a few counts. The chain links TRBV5-1 to TRBJ2-7; 13 bases are a match to TRBD2. Losses at the gene ends were 4 bases for V and 9 bases for J; bases not matched to a gene: 10. CDR1 and CDR2 (germline): SGHRS, YFSETQ. The CDR3 is 15 amino acids. DNA of the CDR3: TGCGCCAGCAGCCTTGGGACTAGCGGGGACCGTTGGCAGTACTTC. Translation: CASSLGTSGDRWQYF.

The chain recombines TRBV29-1 with TRBJ2-5; D possibly corresponds to TRBD2 (6 bases). The V end was cut by 7 bases, the J end by 1 base, with 10 bases between. From germline, CDR1 is SQVTM and CDR2 ANQGSEA. This CDR3 has 12 amino acids. The CDR3 DNA sequence: TGCAGCGCAGAGACTAGCCAAGAGACCCAGTACTTC. Residues: CSAETSQETQYF.

This clonotype came up many times. The chain links TRBV7-9 to TRBJ2-7; D unclear. This CDR3 is built from 14 residues. Germline V lookup: CDR1 SEHNR, CDR2 FQNEAQ (reference sequence). V lost 1 base, J lost 6 bases, and 13 bases lay in between. CDR3 DNA: TGTGCCAGCAGCTTAGTGTCTGCGGAACCCGAGCAGTACTTC. Translated, it gives CASSLVSAEPEQYF.

The chain carries TRBV11-2 and TRBJ1-1, with 7 bases aligning to TRBD1. This CDR3 contains 13 residues. V lost 3 bases to trimming and J lost 7 bases; unmatched junction nucleotides: 5. The V gene's germline CDR1 is SGHAT and CDR2 FQNNGV. The CDR3 loop reads CASSFDRVLEAFF. CDR3 DNA: TGTGCCAGCAGCTTCGACAGGGTCCTTGAAGCTTTCTTT.

The chain couples TRBV29-1 to TRBJ1-3; no firm D call. The CDR3 length is 15 residues. Germline V gene sequence: CDR1 SQVTM, CDR2 ANQGSEA. V was shortened by 2 bases and J by 0 bases, with 11 bases between the two germline ends. The CDR3 DNA is TGCAGCGTTGAAAAAAGGTTCCCCTCTGGAAACACCATATATTTT. Protein: CSVEKRFPSGNTIYF.

Only a few counts were recorded for this clonotype. The gene calls are TRBV7-2 and TRBJ2-4; D possibly corresponds to TRBD2 (6 bases). CDR3 length equals 14 residues. Germline V gene data show CDR1 as SGHTA and CDR2 as FQGNSA. V was clipped by 5 bases and J by 5 bases, with 13 bases between them. CDR3 region: CASSLGGTQNIQYF. The CDR3 DNA is TGTGCCAGCAGCCTTGGGGGGACCCAAAACATTCAGTACTTC.

The chain uses TRBV5-5 and TRBJ1-2, with 10 bases aligning to TRBD1. Germline V gene data show CDR1 as SGHKS and CDR2 as YYEKEE (reference sequence). The CDR3 contains 17 residues. J lost 5 bases, V lost 3 bases, and 13 bases had no gene match. The CDR3 loop is CASSSNVPGQGRYGYTF. Written as DNA, the CDR3 is TGTGCCAGCAGCTCAAACGTCCCGGGACAGGGGAGGTATGGCTACACCTTC.

V gene TRBV9 combines with J gene TRBJ2-1; D may be TRBD1 or TRBD2 (5 bases each). The CDR3 sequence is 14 residues long. Trimming took off 3 bases at V and 8 bases at J, with 15 bases between the two ends. In germline, CDR1 is SGDLS, CDR2 YYNGEE. This CDR3 reads CASSGYWGKDEQFF. CDR3 in DNA: TGTGCCAGCAGCGGATACTGGGGGAAAGATGAGCAGTTCTTC.

Many counts were recorded for this clonotype. This chain joins TRBV28 and TRBJ2-3, with D perhaps TRBD2 (6 bases). Trimming cost V 5 bases and J 2 bases, with 14 bases left between them. CDR1 and CDR2 (germline): MDHEN, SYDVKM. This CDR3 comprises 15 residues. CDR3 residues: CASSAAGGLTDTQYF. The CDR3 nucleotides are TGTGCCAGCAGTGCTGCCGGGGGACTCACAGATACGCAGTATTTT.

The genes are TRBV7-2 and TRBJ2-1, with D possibly being TRBD2 (5 bases). The CDR3 contains 15 residues. Trimming shortened V by 7 bases and J by 1 base, and 14 bases separated the two germline ends. CDR1 is SGHTA and CDR2 is FQGNSA in the germline V gene. The CDR3 DNA is TGTGCCAGCACCCCACGGACTCCATCCTACAATGAGCAGTTCTTC. Its translation is CASTPRTPSYNEQFF.

The rearrangement links TRBV20-1 to TRBJ2-5; D gene uncertain. The CDR3 is 13 residues long. Germline CDR1 and CDR2: DFQATT and SNEGSKA (reference sequence). Trimming took 0 bases from V and 2 from J, leaving 7 bases between them. The CDR3 loop reads CSARDPQQETQYF. The CDR3 nucleotides are TGCAGTGCTAGAGATCCACAGCAAGAGACCCAGTACTTC.